In its sample, the clone carrying this TCR beta chain was seen a few times. As yet, its antigen is unknown. This sample is part of a study of persistence of HIV-infected CD4 T cells. V lost 1 base and J lost 2, with 9 bases in between. The CDR3 is 14 residues long. Germline V lookup: CDR1 SGHRS, CDR2 YFSETQ. An overlapping HIV-1 Gag peptide pool stimulated these cells at about 1 ug/peptide/mL. Responding CD4+ T cells were sorted by upregulation of both CD40 ligand and CD69. The immunoSEQ assay was version 4, run in survey mode. The assay was immunoSEQ multiplex PCR, and TCRdb's table has in-frame clones only and misses some. In the table there are 20,000 to 25,000 clones, about 74% of which are singletons.

Sequenced material: CD4+ T cells sorted from PBMCs after approximately 19-hour stimulation, taken from a patient who received antiretroviral therapy. The TCR sequence derives from an adult man with HIV who was CMV-seropositive. J is TRBJ1-1 and V is TRBV5-1; unclear D gene. The CDR3 DNA reads as TGCGCCAGCAGCTTGCTTGCCACTAACACTGAAGCTTTCTTT. Its protein is CASSLLATNTEAFF.